Below, one T cell receptor beta chain is given with its context. No antigen is known for it. Qualities for individual bases were not recorded, and no much larger clone is one base off. This record belongs to a study of blood T cell repertoires in COVID-19 (dated by TCRdb to 2020 to 2022). Looking at the study overall: The collaborator samples originated in the United States, Italy and Spain and spanned the acute and convalescent phases of COVID-19. The material from the prospective study consisted of cDNA or gDNA derived from T cells, B-cell-depleted T cells, or PBMCs. Deeply sampled blood TCRbeta repertoires from subjects exposed to, actively infected with, or recovered from COVID-19 were included in the dataset. The repertoires were made available in a free public database intended to serve as a resource for research on the immune response to SARS-CoV-2. The samples were drawn from two sources: the first 160 participants of the ongoing ImmuneRACE study, and approximately 1,300 subjects contributed by 6 global collaborators. The sample metadata nearly always contained a de-identified subject ID, COVID-19 status, age in years and sex. Where available, HLA class I and class II types were obtained from metadata supplied by the sample provider rather than from assay-based typing.

From cysteine to phenylalanine, the CDR3 is 13 amino acids long. The CDR3 DNA has 39 bases and is translated from base 1. Via the germline V gene, CDR1 is SGHVS and CDR2 FNYEAQ. A distance of 8 bases separates the germline ends of V and J, which lose 1 base and 4 bases respectively. Overall study outcomes, separate from this receptor: The amount of clinical and demographic metadata varied by source and participant and was provided uncurated.

TCRbeta CDR3 regions were amplified from genomic DNA using the immunoSEQ Assay, a bias-controlled multiplex PCR. Regarding the original processing steps: The number of nucleated cells in each sample was estimated by amplification of reference gene primers within the assay. Sequence reads were collapsed and filtered to measure the absolute abundance of every unique TCRbeta CDR3 rearrangement. For each sample, productive Simpson clonality was calculated by taking the square root of Simpson's diversity index across productive rearrangements. What TCRdb holds here is the immuneACCESS table cut down to in-frame rearrangements. Part of the clones is not present; checked against another copy, under half of the missing clones reflect an unresolved V gene, and the others are unexplained. V and J calls and clone size are those listed in that table; D and trimming were worked out from the DNA. The sample table records fewer than 500,000 clones; approximately 89% of these occur just once. The leading ten clones occupy approximately 1.2% of the sample.

Participants in the prospective study were enrolled through a virtual design, were aged roughly 18 to 90 years, and lived in approximately 25 United States geographic areas. In the prospective study, participants were assigned to cohorts based on the clinical history participants reported in a screening survey and a study questionnaire. For ImmuneRACE Cohort 3, a participant was defined as recovered based on two consecutive negative NP/OP PCR tests, clearance by a healthcare professional, or resolution of symptoms. Mobile phlebotomists in the prospective study collected whole blood, serum and a nasopharyngeal or oropharyngeal swab from every participant. Over an approximately 2-month period, participants in the prospective study had the option of providing additional blood draws and questionnaires. Blood samples from the prospective study were shipped frozen or at room temperature prior to DNA extraction.

This receptor chain uses TRBV7-6 and TRBJ2-7; a confident D gene designation cannot be given. The sequencing sample was made of PBMCs or T cells enriched from blood (not recorded which). The TCR originated in a man younger than 45 who had recovered from COVID-19. In nucleotides, the sequence is TGTGCCAGCAGCTTAGGTCCATTTTACGAGCAGTACTTC. This gives the protein CASSLGPFYEQYF.